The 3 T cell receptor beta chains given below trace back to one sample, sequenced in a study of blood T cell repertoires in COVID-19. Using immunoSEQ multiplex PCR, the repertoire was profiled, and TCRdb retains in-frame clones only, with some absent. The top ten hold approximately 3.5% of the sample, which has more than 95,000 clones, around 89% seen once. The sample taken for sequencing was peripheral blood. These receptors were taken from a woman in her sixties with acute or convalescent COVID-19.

The CDR3 loop reads CSVSPPTSSTDTQYF. The CDR3 region has the DNA TGCAGCGTTAGCCCACCGACTAGCAGCACAGATACGCAGTATTTT. The chain employs TRBV29-1 and TRBJ2-3; 7 positions match TRBD2. The CDR3 sequence is 15 residues long. Germline V CDR1 and CDR2: SQVTM, ANQGSEA. Trimming took 5 bases from V and 0 from J; bases not matched to a gene: 8.

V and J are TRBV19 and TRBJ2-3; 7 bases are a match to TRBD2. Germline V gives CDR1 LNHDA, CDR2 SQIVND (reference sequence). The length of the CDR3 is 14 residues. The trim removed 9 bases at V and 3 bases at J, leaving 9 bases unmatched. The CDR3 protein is CASQGLAATDTQYF. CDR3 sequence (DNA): TGTGCCAGCCAAGGTCTAGCGGCGACAGATACGCAGTATTTT.

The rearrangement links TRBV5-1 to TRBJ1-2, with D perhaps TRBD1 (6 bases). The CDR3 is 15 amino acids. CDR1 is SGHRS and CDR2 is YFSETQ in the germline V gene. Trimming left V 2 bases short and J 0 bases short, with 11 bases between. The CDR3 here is CASSLEGVANYGYTF. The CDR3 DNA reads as TGCGCCAGCAGCTTAGAGGGGGTGGCTAACTATGGCTACACCTTC.